This TCR beta chain was documented in a study of T cells in Graves' hyperthyroidism and ophthalmopathy. Study-wide results and limits: Most clonotypes that expanded in the thyroid above 0.001 also showed up in blood.

Authors of the study amplified TCR beta CDR3 regions from RNA transcripts. With the HTBI primer set, the TCR CDR3 went through a first round of RT-PCR. TCRdb called the multiplex PCR reads again in MiXCR, with one record for every CDR3 protein. The table shows 400,000 to 450,000 distinct CDR3 sequences, with 14% to 15% occurring only once. With V trimmed by 6 bases and J by 9 bases, 7 bases remained unmatched. CDR3 length equals 13 residues. CDR1 is SQVTM and CDR2 is ANQGSEA in the germline V gene. Orbital computed tomography, thyroid ultrasound, serum thyroxine and TRAb, and clinical symptoms together informed the diagnoses. About this clonotype: Its antigen is undetermined.

The rearrangement uses TRBV29-1 and TRBJ2-1; TRBD1 matches at 11 bases. This TCR was sampled from a man younger than 35 with Graves' ophthalmopathy. The sequencing sample was made of blood. The CDR3 protein is CSVARGTGGEQFF. DNA for the CDR3: TGCAGCGTCGCCAGAGGGACAGGGGGTGAGCAGTTCTTC.